Listed below are T cell receptor beta chains from one sample, sequenced in a study of naive and memory T cell subsets. One entry per CDR3 protein results from TCRdb running MiXCR on the 5' RACE reads. Among roughly 62,000 distinct CDR3 sequences listed, around 7.7% were seen once. The receptors come from a male donor in good health. Each CDR3 is given with its conserved first and last residue. Fields, in order: clone size, J gene, D gene, V gene, CDR3 DNA, CDR3 protein. D genes are given only for firm matches. Clone size is given for some rows only: seen once, a few or many times, or a class if the clone is expanded.

few | TRBJ2-7 | . | TRBV29-1 | TGCAGCGTTGAGTCAGGGTTTACCTACGAGCAGTACTTC | CSVESGFTYEQYF
many | TRBJ2-1 | TRBD1 | TRBV7-9 | TGTGCCAGCAGCCACGCCCTGTTGACAGGGGGCACCAACAATGAGCAGTTCTTC | CASSHALLTGGTNNEQFF
few | TRBJ2-5 | . | TRBV2 | TGTGCCAGCAGTGTGGCTGGGGGGCCCACCCCAGAGACCCAGTACTTC | CASSVAGGPTPETQYF
few | TRBJ2-3 | TRBD1 | TRBV6-6 | TGTGCCAGCAGAGCCGGGACAGGGAATACAGATACGCAGTATTTT | CASRAGTGNTDTQYF
few | TRBJ1-5 | . | TRBV6-1 | TGTGCCAGCAGTGAAACCCGGGCCGATCAGCCCCAGCATTTT | CASSETRADQPQHF
many | TRBJ2-5 | TRBD1 | TRBV20-1 | TGCAGTGCTAGCGGGACAGGGCTGGATGTTTGGGGACAAGAGACCCAGTACTTC | CSASGTGLDVWGQETQYF
many | TRBJ1-1 | . | TRBV6-5 | TGTGCCAGCAGTTACGGACGGGCTCTGAACACTGAAGCTTTCTTT | CASSYGRALNTEAFF
few | TRBJ1-2 | . | TRBV27 | TGTGCCAGCAGTTCCGCAGGGTACTTCAACTATGGCTACACCTTC | CASSSAGYFNYGYTF
few | TRBJ2-1 | . | TRBV2 | TGTGCCATAATTAAAGGCGCAGACTCCTACAATGAGCAGTTCTTC | CAIIKGADSYNEQFF
many | TRBJ2-1 | . | TRBV7-6 | TGTGCCAGCGGGGACCCCGGTAATGAGCAGTTCTTC | CASGDPGNEQFF
. | TRBJ1-2 | . | TRBV5-4 | TGTGCCAGCAGCTTGGGAACGGATGGCTACACCTTC | CASSLGTDGYTF
few | TRBJ1-6 | . | TRBV3-1 | TGTGCCAGCAGCCAAGGCGGCGGGGGACGAGCACCCCTCCACTTT | CASSQGGGGRAPLHF
few | TRBJ2-2 | . | TRBV19 | TGTGCCAGTAGACAGGGCCCGAACACCGGGGAGCTGTTTTTT | CASRQGPNTGELFF
. | TRBJ2-2 | TRBD2 | TRBV4-1 | TGCGCCAGCAGCCAAGGAGGCAGCGGGGGCCTGAACACCGGGGAGCTGTTTTTT | CASSQGGSGGLNTGELFF
few | TRBJ1-4 | . | TRBV5-1 | TGCGCCAGCAGCTTGGAGCGACAGGCCGTCGGGTCCCCAACTAATGAAAAACTGTTTTTT | CASSLERQAVGSPTNEKLFF
many | TRBJ2-1 | TRBD2 | TRBV29-1 | TGCAGCGTTGATCGCTGGGCGGGAGGTTCCTACAATGAGCAGTTCTTC | CSVDRWAGGSYNEQFF
many | TRBJ1-1 | . | TRBV6-6 | TGTGCCAGTCTCCGCGGGGCGAACACTGAAGCTTTCTTT | CASLRGANTEAFF
many | TRBJ1-1 | . | TRBV6-1 | TGTGCCAGCAGTGAAGCGCTTCAGAGAACTGAAGCTTTCTTT | CASSEALQRTEAFF
many | TRBJ2-6 | . | TRBV29-1 | TGCAGCGTGGGAGGGTCTTTGACAGGGTCAAGCTCTGGGGCCAACGTCCTGACTTTC | CSVGGSLTGSSSGANVLTF
few | TRBJ2-3 | . | TRBV19 | TGTGCCAGTAGTATTCAGGGGGGGGCCTCGGTCGATACGCAGTATTTT | CASSIQGGASVDTQYF
. | TRBJ2-7 | . | TRBV10-3 | TGTGCCATCAGTGACCCAGACCCGCTTCCCTACGAGCAGTACTTC | CAISDPDPLPYEQYF
. | TRBJ2-7 | TRBD1 | TRBV3-1 | TGTGCCAGCAGCCAAGGACAGGGGGCACGAGAGCAGTACTTC | CASSQGQGAREQYF
. | TRBJ1-5 | . | TRBV18 | TGTGCCAGCTCGACTTCTCACGTGGGGAACAATCAGCCCCAGCATTTT | CASSTSHVGNNQPQHF
. | TRBJ1-1 | TRBD1 | TRBV6-2/TRBV6-3 | TGTGCCAGCAGTTACAACCCCGGGACAGGGAATATCAACACTGAAGCTTTCTTT | CASSYNPGTGNINTEAFF
. | TRBJ1-1 | . | TRBV29-1 | TGCAGCGCCATGACAGTTGTCGCTGAAGCTTTCTTT | CSAMTVVAEAFF
. | TRBJ2-6 | TRBD1 | TRBV25-1 | TGTGCCAGCAGACCGGGACAGGGGGACTCTGGGGCCAACGTCCTGACTTTC | CASRPGQGDSGANVLTF
few | TRBJ1-2 | . | TRBV5-1 | TGCGCCAGCAGCGCACCGGGGCGAGAGCTGGCTGGGTATGGCTACACCTTC | CASSAPGRELAGYGYTF
many | TRBJ2-3 | TRBD2 | TRBV11-2 | TGTGCCAGCAGCTTAGTGCCCGCGGGAGGGCCAGATACGCAGTATTTT | CASSLVPAGGPDTQYF
few | TRBJ2-7 | . | TRBV5-1 | TGCGCCAGCAGTCGTGGGACCACTCGATCAGTAAACGAGCAGTACTTC | CASSRGTTRSVNEQYF
many | TRBJ1-1 | . | TRBV6-1 | TGTGCCAGCAGTGAAGCCCCCTACAAGAACACTGAAGCTTTCTTT | CASSEAPYKNTEAFF
many | TRBJ2-5 | TRBD2 | TRBV6-6 | TGTGCCAGCAGTTACTCGCTGGCGGGACTACCACACCAAGAGACCCAGTACTTC | CASSYSLAGLPHQETQYF
. | TRBJ1-4 | . | TRBV19 | TGTGCCAGTAGTACCGCGGGACCGGATAATGAAAAACTGTTTTTT | CASSTAGPDNEKLFF
few | TRBJ2-5 | . | TRBV20-1 | TGCAGCGCCAGCAGCGGGCAAGAGACCCAGTACTTC | CSASSGQETQYF
many | TRBJ1-5 | . | TRBV2 | TGTGCCAGCAGTCCAGGAGCCAATCAGCCCCAGCATTTT | CASSPGANQPQHF
few | TRBJ1-5 | TRBD1 | TRBV2 | TGTGCCAGCAGTGGGGTTTCAGGGGGGTCCAATCAGCCCCAGCATTTT | CASSGVSGGSNQPQHF
many | TRBJ2-2 | . | TRBV5-6 | TGTGCCAGCAGCTTGCTGTCTATCTTGAACACCGGGGAGCTGTTTTTT | CASSLLSILNTGELFF
many | TRBJ1-2 | . | TRBV7-2 | TGTGCCAGCAGCTTAGGGTGGGACATGATCTCCGGCTACACCTTC | CASSLGWDMISGYTF
many | TRBJ1-1 | . | TRBV6-4 | TGTGCCAGCAGTGACTCACCAGGGCTAAACACTGAAGCTTTCTTT | CASSDSPGLNTEAFF
few | TRBJ2-1 | TRBD2 | TRBV19 | TGTGCCAGTAGTACCGGACTAGCTGCGCATGAGCAGTTCTTC | CASSTGLAAHEQFF
few | TRBJ2-3 | . | TRBV18 | TGTGCCAGCTCACCTGCCTCCCCCGGGAGCAGGACAGATACGCAGTATTTT | CASSPASPGSRTDTQYF
many | TRBJ2-7 | . | TRBV10-3 | TGTGCCATCAGTGAGTCGACGGGGACCTACGAGCAGTACTTC | CAISESTGTYEQYF
many | TRBJ2-1 | . | TRBV20-1 | TGCAGTGCAACCAGGGCCGGTGAGCAGTTCTTC | CSATRAGEQFF
few | TRBJ2-3 | . | TRBV7-2 | TGTGCCAGCAGCTTATCAACAGCCCGCACAGATACGCAGTATTTT | CASSLSTARTDTQYF
few | TRBJ2-3 | . | TRBV7-9 | TGTGCCAGCAGCGACTCCCCATTGGGGAGCACAGATACGCAGTATTTT | CASSDSPLGSTDTQYF
few | TRBJ1-1 | . | TRBV6-1 | TGTGCCAGCAGTGAATCTCTGCTCGGGGGAACTGAAGCTTTCTTT | CASSESLLGGTEAFF
many | TRBJ2-1 | TRBD1 | TRBV20-1 | TGCAGTGCCGACCAGACAGGGTCTTACAATGAGCAGTTCTTC | CSADQTGSYNEQFF